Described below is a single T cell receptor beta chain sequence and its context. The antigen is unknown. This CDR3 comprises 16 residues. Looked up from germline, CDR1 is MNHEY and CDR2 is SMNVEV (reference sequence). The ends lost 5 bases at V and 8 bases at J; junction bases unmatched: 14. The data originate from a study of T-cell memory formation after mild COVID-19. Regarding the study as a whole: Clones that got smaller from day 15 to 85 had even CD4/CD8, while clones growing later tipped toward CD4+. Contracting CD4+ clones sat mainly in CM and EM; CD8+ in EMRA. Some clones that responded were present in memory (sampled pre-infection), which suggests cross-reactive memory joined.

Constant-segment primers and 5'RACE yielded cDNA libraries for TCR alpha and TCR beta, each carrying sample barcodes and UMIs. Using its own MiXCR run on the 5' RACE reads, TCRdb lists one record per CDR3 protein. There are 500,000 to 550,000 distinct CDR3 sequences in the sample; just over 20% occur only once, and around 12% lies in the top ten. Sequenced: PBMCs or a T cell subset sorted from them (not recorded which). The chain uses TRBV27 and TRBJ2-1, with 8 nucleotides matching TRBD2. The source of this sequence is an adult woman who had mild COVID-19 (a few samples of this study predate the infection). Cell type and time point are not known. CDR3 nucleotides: TGTGCCAGCAGTCCCCCCCTCGGGAGGGCCGGGCATGAGCAGTTCTTC. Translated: CASSPPLGRAGHEQFF.